The T cell receptor (beta chain) described here comes from a study of blood T cell repertoires in COVID-19. Study details: PBMCs, B-cell-depleted T cells, or T cells were the source of the cDNA or gDNA that made up the material.

Generated by immunoSEQ multiplex PCR, the TCRdb table keeps only in-frame clones and is missing some. The sample contains about 82,000 clones, over 80% of which appear only once. V was pared by 0 bases and J by 8 bases, with 11 bases of the junction left unmatched. Germline CDR1 reads SGDLS; CDR2 reads YYNGEE. This CDR3 spans 17 amino acids. The chain links TRBV9 to TRBJ2-1, with 10 bases aligning to TRBD2. The sequence derives from a man at least 80 years old with active or convalescent COVID-19. Sequencing used peripheral blood. CDR3 sequence reads: CASSVDPLAGVNHEQFF. The CDR3 nucleotides are TGTGCCAGCAGCGTAGACCCGCTAGCGGGGGTTAACCATGAGCAGTTCTTC.